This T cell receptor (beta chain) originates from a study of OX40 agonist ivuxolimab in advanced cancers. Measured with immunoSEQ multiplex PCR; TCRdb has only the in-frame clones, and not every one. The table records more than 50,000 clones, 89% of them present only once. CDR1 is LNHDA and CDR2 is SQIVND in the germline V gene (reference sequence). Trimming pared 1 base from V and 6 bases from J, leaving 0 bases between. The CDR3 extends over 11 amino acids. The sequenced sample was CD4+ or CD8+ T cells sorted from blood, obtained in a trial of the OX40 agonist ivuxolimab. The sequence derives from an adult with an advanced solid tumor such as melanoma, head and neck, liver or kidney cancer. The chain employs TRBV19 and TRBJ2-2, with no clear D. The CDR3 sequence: CASSIAGELFF. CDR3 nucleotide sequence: TGTGCCAGTAGTATAGCCGGGGAGCTGTTTTTT. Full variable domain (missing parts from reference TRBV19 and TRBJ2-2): DGGITQSPKYLFRKEGQNVTLSCEQNLNHDAMYWYRQDPGQGLRLIYYSQIVNDFQKGDIAEGYSVSREKKESFPLTVTSAQKNPTAFYLCASSIAGELFFGEGSRLTVL.